This TCR beta chain originates from a study of cytomegalovirus exposure and HLA in healthy donors (TCRdb year 2017). About the full investigation: A later analysis indicated that the 100 to 150 validation repertoires were generated on the platform also employed for the 700 or so repertoires of the first cohort. To predict cytomegalovirus infection status, the study brought together high-throughput TCR immunosequencing, statistical association of individual TCRs with disease status, and machine learning. The study was designed to test whether signatures of past pathogen exposure could be identified by cataloging public T cell receptors. In addition to the first cohort of 500 to 850 subjects, a separate validation cohort of under 150 different subjects was used. Results and caveats for the whole study, not just this receptor: The validation cohort had no HLA typing available for a later analysis, so co-occurrence within that cohort was assessed over all 120 or so repertoires. The authors suggested that the approach could potentially be extended to other disease states and immunological phenotypes. Most TCR sequences were observed very rarely across donors, whereas some public TCRs were present in many individuals. A total of 150 or so TCR beta chains were listed by the study as associated with cytomegalovirus. The classifier was reported to diagnose cytomegalovirus status with high specificity and sensitivity in both the original cohort and the validation cohort. Subsequent analysis determined that TCRs grouped into clusters in the first cohort also showed a tendency toward co-occurrence across the approximately 120 validation repertoires, and 90% to 95% of cluster scores exceeded 0. A few of the identified cytomegalovirus-associated TCR beta chains were confirmed in vitro to be specific for cytomegalovirus antigens.

Based on the germline V gene, the CDR1 and CDR2 sequences are MRHNA and SNTAGT. The CDR3 spans 16 residues, from the cysteine through the phenylalanine. The retained sequence is limited to the CDR3, 48 bases, with the frame set at the first base. Ends trimmed: V by 0 bases, J by 0 bases; bases unmatched to a gene: 2. Preparation of the library involved the immunoSEQ multiplex PCR assay. Turning to the authors' computational methods: A statistical classification framework was built to diagnose cytomegalovirus status from the catalog of TCR beta chain sequences. The table was pulled from immuneACCESS by TCRdb, which kept in-frame rearrangements only. Such tables lose some clones; where checked, under half of the loss comes from unresolved V genes, and the rest has no known cause. V, J and clone size reflect that table, while D and trimming were determined from the DNA. The sample table records about 180,000 clones; 85% of these occur just once. The top ten clonotypes cover 16% of the sample.

For this clone: No antigen is known for it. Base-call qualities are not available, and no considerably larger clone is one nucleotide away.

Separate from the approximately 670-subject first cohort, the validation cohort of 95 to 150 subjects was the group to which the donors belonged. The sequence is built from TRBV6-4 and TRBJ2-1; a stretch of 7 junction bases matches TRBD2. Sequencing input: PBMCs. This TCR was sampled from a man younger than 30 in good health and CMV-seropositive. The CDR3 amino acid sequence is: CASSDSAGDSYNEQFF. The nucleotide sequence reads TGTGCCAGCAGTGACTCTGCGGGGGACTCCTACAATGAGCAGTTCTTC.